Listed below are T cell receptor beta chains from one sample, sequenced in a study of identical twins. TCRdb redid the calling of the 5' RACE reads with MiXCR, one entry per CDR3 protein. The sample carries hundreds of thousands of distinct CDR3 sequences, around 5.7% recorded once. The sequenced material came from naive T cells sorted from blood. The receptors derive from a man between 18 and 35 years old in good health. CDR3s include the opening cysteine and the closing phenylalanine or tryptophan. The D gene is left open where the match is weak. Rows may omit the clone size; those that give it use once, few, many or a size class.

d_call	clone_size	j_call	v_call	cdr3_aa	cdr3_nt
TRBD2	few	TRBJ2-5	TRBV27	CASSGLAGGWQTQYF	TGTGCCAGCAGTGGTCTAGCGGGAGGTTGGCAGACCCAGTACTTC
-	few	TRBJ2-7	TRBV7-6	CAISTGGGQREQYF	TGTGCCATCTCGACTGGGGGGGGACAGAGGGAGCAGTACTTC
-	many	TRBJ2-1	TRBV20-1	CSAQTGTDNEQFF	TGCAGTGCTCAAACCGGGACTGACAATGAGCAGTTCTTC
TRBD2	many	TRBJ2-2	TRBV4-1	CASSLPGGGPNTGELFF	TGCGCCAGCAGCCTCCCGGGGGGAGGGCCGAACACCGGGGAGCTGTTTTTT
TRBD2	few	TRBJ2-7	TRBV12-3/TRBV12-4	CASSRPGLADSSYEQYF	TGTGCCAGCAGTAGACCGGGACTAGCGGATAGCTCCTACGAGCAGTACTTC
TRBD1	many	TRBJ1-5	TRBV6-5	CASSIRQGANQPQHF	TGTGCCAGCAGTATTCGACAGGGGGCTAATCAGCCCCAGCATTTT
-	few	TRBJ1-3	TRBV18	CASSPLKDSGNTIYF	TGTGCCAGCTCACCACTAAAGGATTCTGGAAACACCATATATTTT
TRBD2	-	TRBJ2-3	TRBV12-3/TRBV12-4	CASSFDLAGGETDTQYF	TGTGCCAGCAGTTTCGACCTAGCGGGAGGGGAAACAGATACGCAGTATTTT
-	many	TRBJ2-5	TRBV27	CASSVTSLETQYF	TGTGCCAGCAGTGTGACTAGTTTAGAGACCCAGTACTTC
TRBD1	few	TRBJ1-2	TRBV10-3	CATSIPEGGGEFHGYTF	TGTGCCACCTCGATTCCGGAAGGGGGCGGCGAATTCCATGGCTACACCTTC
TRBD1	-	TRBJ1-5	TRBV19	CASSIAATGTQPQHF	TGTGCCAGTAGTATAGCCGCGACAGGGACTCAGCCCCAGCATTTT
-	many	TRBJ2-3	TRBV14	CASNDRQSTDTQYF	TGTGCCAGCAACGACAGACAGTCCACAGATACGCAGTATTTT
-	many	TRBJ2-3	TRBV20-1	CSARRGAASTDTQYF	TGCAGTGCTAGACGGGGGGCGGCTAGCACAGATACGCAGTATTTT
-	many	TRBJ2-5	TRBV28	CASRARRETQYF	TGTGCCAGCAGAGCGAGAAGGGAGACCCAGTACTTC
-	many	TRBJ1-2	TRBV6-2/TRBV6-3	CASSKSSSYTF	TGTGCCAGCAGCAAATCCTCCAGCTACACCTTC
TRBD2	many	TRBJ2-2	TRBV11-2	CASSLGLAGAGELFF	TGTGCCAGCAGCTTAGGTCTAGCGGGAGCCGGGGAGCTGTTTTTT
-	many	TRBJ1-1	TRBV12-3/TRBV12-4	CASSLPIGANTEAFF	TGTGCCAGCAGTTTACCTATAGGGGCGAACACTGAAGCTTTCTTT
-	many	TRBJ1-4	TRBV20-1	CSARRPATNEKLFF	TGCAGTGCCAGGAGACCTGCAACTAATGAAAAACTGTTTTTT
-	many	TRBJ2-2	TRBV7-2	CASFRSIPGELFF	TGTGCCAGCTTCAGGTCGATCCCCGGGGAGCTGTTTTTT
TRBD1	few	TRBJ2-6	TRBV5-1	CASSPIRTGGGGANVLTF	TGCGCCAGCAGCCCAATAAGGACAGGGGGCGGTGGGGCCAACGTCCTGACTTTC
-	many	TRBJ1-6	TRBV20-1	CSARDPGGGYNSPLHF	TGCAGTGCTAGAGATCCCGGGGGGGGCTATAATTCACCCCTCCACTTT
-	many	TRBJ2-4	TRBV7-2	CASSLARERTKNIQYF	TGTGCCAGCAGCTTAGCACGCGAACGGACCAAAAACATTCAGTACTTC
TRBD1	many	TRBJ2-1	TRBV24-1	CATSDTGTGMVYEQFF	TGTGCCACCAGTGACACAGGGACAGGGATGGTTTATGAGCAGTTCTTC
-	many	TRBJ1-2	TRBV29-1	CSVARQRDGYTF	TGCAGCGTTGCGCGACAGAGAGATGGCTACACCTTC
-	-	TRBJ1-5	TRBV30	CAWSVREGQPQHF	TGTGCCTGGAGTGTAAGGGAAGGCCAGCCCCAGCATTTT
TRBD1	many	TRBJ1-3	TRBV7-2	CASSTGTAPGNTIYF	TGTGCCAGCAGCACCGGGACAGCTCCTGGAAACACCATATATTTT
-	-	TRBJ2-7	TRBV5-1	CASSKDSTVGFEQYF	TGCGCCAGCAGCAAAGATAGTACAGTGGGATTCGAGCAGTACTTC
-	many	TRBJ2-7	TRBV5-1	CASSLDITSSYEQYF	TGCGCCAGCAGCTTGGACATAACAAGCTCCTACGAGCAGTACTTC
-	-	TRBJ1-1	TRBV29-1	CSVEGDTNTEAFF	TGCAGCGTTGAAGGGGATACGAACACTGAAGCTTTCTTT
TRBD1	many	TRBJ1-5	TRBV12-3/TRBV12-4	CASSRQGRVNQPQHF	TGTGCCAGCAGTAGACAGGGTAGGGTAAATCAGCCCCAGCATTTT
-	many	TRBJ2-7	TRBV5-1	CASSPYEVSTEQYF	TGCGCCAGCAGCCCCTATGAGGTTAGCACCGAGCAGTACTTC
TRBD1	-	TRBJ2-2	TRBV6-2/TRBV6-3	CASSYSGQGPTGELFF	TGTGCCAGCAGTTACTCGGGACAGGGGCCCACCGGGGAGCTGTTTTTT
TRBD1	-	TRBJ2-3	TRBV15	CATSRGGGEADTQYF	TGTGCCACCAGCAGAGGAGGGGGCGAGGCAGATACGCAGTATTTT
-	many	TRBJ2-3	TRBV5-5	CASSLTVTAPSTDTQYF	TGTGCCAGCAGCTTGACAGTAACGGCCCCGAGCACAGATACGCAGTATTTT
TRBD1	many	TRBJ2-7	TRBV10-3	CATGTDNYEQYF	TGTGCCACCGGGACAGACAACTACGAGCAGTACTTC
TRBD2	-	TRBJ2-2	TRBV11-2	CASSFSNSGKAGELFF	TGTGCCAGCAGCTTTTCTAATAGCGGGAAAGCCGGGGAGCTGTTTTTT
TRBD2	-	TRBJ2-1	TRBV2	CASSEYSGSENEQFF	TGTGCCAGCAGTGAATACAGCGGGAGTGAAAATGAGCAGTTCTTC
TRBD1	few	TRBJ2-5	TRBV28	CASSPGTGVRFETQYF	TGTGCCAGCAGTCCCGGGACAGGGGTTCGTTTCGAGACCCAGTACTTC
TRBD2	many	TRBJ2-1	TRBV5-1	CASSPQLAGVYGEQFF	TGCGCCAGCAGCCCCCAACTAGCGGGAGTTTACGGTGAGCAGTTCTTC
-	many	TRBJ1-2	TRBV12-3/TRBV12-4	CASSLRALTNYGYTF	TGTGCCAGCAGTTTAAGAGCACTCACGAACTATGGCTACACCTTC
-	many	TRBJ1-2	TRBV24-1	CATSDLSRRGRIIYTF	TGTGCCACCAGTGATCTATCACGACGGGGGCGCATTATCTACACCTTC
-	few	TRBJ2-3	TRBV20-1	CSASTGGPYTDTQYF	TGCAGTGCTAGTACCGGGGGACCTTACACAGATACGCAGTATTTT